These T cell receptor beta chains were read from a single sample in a study of a mutant IDH1 vaccine in newly diagnosed glioma. The antigens of these receptors remain unknown. Clones were read by immunoSEQ multiplex PCR, and TCRdb kept only the in-frame ones, dropping some. The sample records about 40,000 clones, around 82% being singletons. Sequencing used PBMCs, obtained from a glioma patient whose treatment included an IDH1 peptide vaccine. The receptors originated from a man between 18 and 29 years old with glioma. Some clones in this sample may be carry-over from other donors' samples. CDR3s include the opening cysteine and the closing phenylalanine or tryptophan. The D gene is left open where the match is weak. Clone size is shown for a subset of rows, as once, few, many or a class of expanded clone.

abundance	v_gene	d_gene	j_gene	CDR3aa	CDR3nt
-	TRBV10-3	-	TRBJ1-2	CAISEPVEAGSVYGYTF	TGTGCCATCAGTGAGCCAGTCGAGGCCGGGAGCGTATATGGCTACACCTTC
-	TRBV7-6	-	TRBJ2-7	CASSLAQWGDFVYEQYF	TGTGCCAGCAGCTTAGCGCAGTGGGGGGACTTTGTCTACGAGCAGTACTTC
once	TRBV6-5	-	TRBJ1-2	CASSYWGSGPNYGYTF	TGTGCCAGCAGTTACTGGGGGTCGGGGCCCAACTATGGCTACACCTTC
-	TRBV19	-	TRBJ1-1	CASSLGTYTEAFF	TGTGCCAGTAGTCTCGGGACCTACACTGAAGCTTTCTTT
-	TRBV10-3	TRBD1	TRBJ2-7	CAISEGTVREQYF	TGTGCCATCAGTGAGGGGACAGTGCGCGAGCAGTACTTC
-	TRBV19	-	TRBJ1-5	CASRGLANQPQHF	TGTGCCAGTAGGGGTCTAGCTAATCAGCCCCAGCATTTT
-	TRBV27	-	TRBJ1-1	CASSFAGWTEAFF	TGTGCCAGCAGTTTCGCAGGGTGGACTGAAGCTTTCTTT
few	TRBV28	-	TRBJ1-4	CASSLATTNEKLFF	TGTGCCAGCAGTTTAGCAACAACTAATGAAAAACTGTTTTTT
-	TRBV18	TRBD1	TRBJ2-5	CASSANRGKETQYF	TGTGCCAGCTCAGCAAACAGGGGGAAAGAGACCCAGTACTTC
-	TRBV5-4	TRBD2	TRBJ2-2	CASSRPLAGPNTGELFF	TGTGCCAGCAGCCGGCCCCTAGCGGGACCGAACACCGGGGAGCTGTTTTTT
once	TRBV19	-	TRBJ2-5	CASSIVGGRETQYF	TGTGCCAGTAGTATAGTAGGGGGGCGGGAGACCCAGTACTTC
once	TRBV6-6	-	TRBJ2-1	CASRLSLLRDNEQFF	TGTGCCAGCAGGTTATCTCTGCTTCGGGACAATGAGCAGTTCTTC
once	TRBV27	-	TRBJ2-7	CASSLTTASYEQYF	TGTGCCAGCAGTTTAACGACAGCTTCCTACGAGCAGTACTTC
-	TRBV27	TRBD2	TRBJ2-5	CASSSGLAGGETQYF	TGTGCCAGCAGTTCGGGACTAGCGGGAGGAGAGACCCAGTACTTC
-	TRBV29-1	-	TRBJ1-2	CSVVGQGYYGYTF	TGCAGCGTTGTGGGGCAGGGGTACTATGGCTACACCTTC
few	TRBV6-6	-	TRBJ1-1	CASSYPSGDTEAFF	TGTGCCAGCAGTTACCCGTCGGGGGACACTGAAGCTTTCTTT
-	TRBV14	-	TRBJ1-3	CASSQDDNYSGNTIYF	TGTGCCAGCAGCCAAGATGACAACTACTCTGGAAACACCATATATTTT
-	TRBV7-2	-	TRBJ2-1	CASSLPGLSDNEQFF	TGTGCCAGCAGCTTACCGGGACTCTCGGACAATGAGCAGTTCTTC
-	TRBV4-2	-	TRBJ2-3	CASSQGGVPTDTQYF	TGTGCCAGCAGCCAAGGCGGGGTCCCCACAGATACGCAGTATTTT
-	TRBV7-9	TRBD1	TRBJ1-3	CASSLDDRGAEKSLGF	TGTGCCAGCAGCTTAGACGACAGGGGTGCAGAAAAATCCCTGGGATTT
-	TRBV4-3	TRBD2	TRBJ2-5	CASSREGLPQETQYF	TGCGCCAGCAGCCGAGAGGGACTACCTCAAGAGACCCAGTACTTC
few	TRBV5-1	TRBD1	TRBJ1-1	CASSPRQGPWGTEAFF	TGCGCCAGCAGCCCTAGACAGGGGCCCTGGGGCACTGAAGCTTTCTTT
few	TRBV4-3	TRBD1	TRBJ1-4	CASSVRDRVDEKLFF	TGCGCCAGCAGCGTCCGGGACAGGGTTGATGAAAAACTGTTTTTT
-	TRBV5-6	-	TRBJ2-1	CASSSPNGPGGYNEQFF	TGTGCCAGCAGCTCCCCAAACGGGCCCGGAGGATACAATGAGCAGTTCTTC
-	TRBV10-3	-	TRBJ1-2	CAISPLGTSLVYGYTF	TGTGCCATCAGTCCCCTGGGGACAAGTCTGGTCTATGGCTACACCTTC
-	TRBV7-9	-	TRBJ1-2	CASSNDQGYYGYTF	TGTGCCAGCAGCAATGACCAGGGGTACTATGGCTACACCTTC
few	TRBV30	TRBD1	TRBJ1-6	CAWSGGTGVVDSPLHF	TGTGCCTGGAGTGGGGGGACAGGGGTAGTAGATTCACCCCTCCACTTT
-	TRBV6-1	-	TRBJ1-4	CASSEADGNEKLFF	TGTGCCAGCAGTGAAGCTGACGGTAATGAAAAACTGTTTTTT
-	TRBV6-5	-	TRBJ2-7	CASREQGLSSYEQYF	TGTGCCAGCAGGGAACAGGGTCTTAGCTCCTACGAGCAGTACTTC
-	TRBV7-2	TRBD1	TRBJ1-2	CASSPNLGQGKYGYTF	TGTGCCAGCAGCCCGAATTTGGGACAGGGGAAGTATGGCTACACCTTC
-	TRBV5-6	TRBD1	TRBJ1-2	CASSLGPRGQGKFAYGYTF	TGTGCCAGCAGCTTGGGGCCCCGGGGACAGGGGAAATTCGCCTATGGCTACACCTTC
once	TRBV5-6	-	TRBJ1-5	CASSLWQLRSGPQHF	TGTGCCAGCAGCTTGTGGCAGCTACGGTCGGGGCCCCAGCATTTT
-	TRBV18	-	TRBJ1-2	CASSPGQGHAYGYTF	TGTGCCAGCTCACCTGGGCAGGGCCACGCTTATGGCTACACCTTC
-	TRBV25-1	-	TRBJ1-3	CASSDLYTGPTGNTIYF	TGTGCCAGCAGTGACCTTTACACCGGTCCCACTGGAAACACCATATATTTT
few	TRBV20-1	-	TRBJ1-1	CSAPVVSEAFF	TGCAGTGCGCCGGTGGTATCTGAAGCTTTCTTT
-	TRBV10-3	-	TRBJ2-2	CAISRTGELFF	TGTGCCATCAGTCGGACCGGGGAGCTGTTTTTT
-	TRBV29-1	TRBD2	TRBJ2-5	CSAGAGGRETQYF	TGCAGCGCCGGAGCGGGGGGGCGGGAGACCCAGTACTTC
-	TRBV29-1	-	TRBJ1-1	CSVEVKGRNTEAFF	TGCAGCGTTGAGGTGAAAGGGAGGAACACTGAAGCTTTCTTT
-	TRBV9	TRBD1	TRBJ1-1	CASSVSDRVQAFF	TGTGCCAGCAGCGTATCAGACAGGGTTCAAGCTTTCTTT
-	TRBV7-2	-	TRBJ2-7	CASSLTSGVSHEQYF	TGTGCCAGCAGCTTAACCTCGGGGGTAAGCCACGAGCAGTACTTC
-	TRBV7-9	-	TRBJ1-4	CASSRGLELDKLFF	TGTGCCAGCAGCCGGGGGTTGGAGTTAGACAAACTGTTTTTT
few	TRBV27	-	TRBJ1-2	CASSSLPPSADYGYTF	TGTGCCAGCAGTTCCCTCCCACCGTCGGCGGACTATGGCTACACCTTC
-	TRBV4-3	TRBD1	TRBJ1-2	CASSHMETGGDGYTF	TGCGCCAGCAGCCACATGGAGACAGGGGGCGATGGCTACACCTTC
-	TRBV14	-	TRBJ1-2	CASSPPGRWTDYGYTF	TGTGCCAGCAGCCCTCCGGGACGGTGGACGGACTATGGCTACACCTTC
-	TRBV7-7	TRBD1	TRBJ2-7	CASSPDRDHEQYF	TGTGCTAGCAGCCCGGACAGGGACCACGAGCAGTACTTC
-	TRBV7-9	TRBD1	TRBJ1-1	CASSLGTGGDDEAFF	TGTGCCAGCAGCTTGGGGACAGGGGGCGATGATGAAGCTTTCTTT
-	TRBV7-2	-	TRBJ1-4	CASRGGPTNEKLFF	TGTGCCAGCAGGGGGGGACCAACTAATGAAAAACTGTTTTTT
once	TRBV6-6	TRBD1	TRBJ1-3	CASISDRGRNTIYF	TGTGCCAGCATTTCGGACAGGGGTAGAAACACCATATATTTT
-	TRBV19	-	TRBJ1-2	CASRQDTGNYGYTF	TGTGCCAGCCGTCAGGACACTGGCAACTATGGCTACACCTTC
few	TRBV14	-	TRBJ2-5	CASSQDLGAVRTQYF	TGTGCCAGCAGCCAAGATCTTGGGGCAGTCCGGACCCAGTACTTC
once	TRBV4-2	-	TRBJ2-4	CASSQGYRAKNIQYF	TGTGCCAGCAGCCAAGGTTACAGGGCCAAAAACATTCAGTACTTC
-	TRBV5-6	-	TRBJ1-4	CASSLVKGSNEKLFF	TGTGCCAGCAGCTTGGTTAAGGGTTCTAATGAAAAACTGTTTTTT
medium-sized	TRBV28	TRBD1	TRBJ1-1	CASSFFGVWAGGAWTEAFF	TGTGCCAGCAGTTTTTTTGGAGTATGGGCAGGGGGCGCCTGGACTGAAGCTTTCTTT